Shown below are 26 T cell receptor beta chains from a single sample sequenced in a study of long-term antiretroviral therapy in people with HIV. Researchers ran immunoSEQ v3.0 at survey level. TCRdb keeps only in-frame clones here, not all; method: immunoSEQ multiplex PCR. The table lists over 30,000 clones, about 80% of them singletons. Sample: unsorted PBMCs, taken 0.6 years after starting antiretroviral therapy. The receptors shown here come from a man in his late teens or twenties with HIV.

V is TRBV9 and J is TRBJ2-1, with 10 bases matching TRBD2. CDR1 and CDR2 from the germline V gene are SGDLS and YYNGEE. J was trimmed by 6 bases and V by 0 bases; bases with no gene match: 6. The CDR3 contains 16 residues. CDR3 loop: CASSVELAGFVNEQFF. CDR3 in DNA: TGTGCCAGCAGCGTAGAACTAGCGGGATTCGTCAATGAGCAGTTCTTC.

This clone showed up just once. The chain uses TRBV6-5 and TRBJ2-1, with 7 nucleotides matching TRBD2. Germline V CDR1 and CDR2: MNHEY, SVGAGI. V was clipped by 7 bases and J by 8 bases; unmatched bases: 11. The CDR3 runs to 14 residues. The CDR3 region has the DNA TGTGCCAGCACCTACGAGGGAGGGTTTGATGAGCAGTTCTTC. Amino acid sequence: CASTYEGGFDEQFF.

The DNA for the CDR3 is TGTGCCAGCAGTTTAGTGACTAGCGGGAGTGGCACAGATACGCAGTATTTT. This encodes CASSLVTSGSGTDTQYF. The chain joins TRBV28 to TRBJ2-3; TRBD2 aligns across 12 bases. The CDR3 is made up of 17 amino acids. CDR1 and CDR2 (germline): MDHEN, SYDVKM. Trimming removed 2 bases from V and 1 base from J; junction bases left unmatched: 4.

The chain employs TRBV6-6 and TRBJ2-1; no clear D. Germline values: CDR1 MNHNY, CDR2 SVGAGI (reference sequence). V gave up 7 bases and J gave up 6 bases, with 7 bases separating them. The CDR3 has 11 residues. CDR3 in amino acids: CASNGRNEQFF. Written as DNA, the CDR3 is TGTGCCAGCAATGGTCGCAATGAGCAGTTCTTC.

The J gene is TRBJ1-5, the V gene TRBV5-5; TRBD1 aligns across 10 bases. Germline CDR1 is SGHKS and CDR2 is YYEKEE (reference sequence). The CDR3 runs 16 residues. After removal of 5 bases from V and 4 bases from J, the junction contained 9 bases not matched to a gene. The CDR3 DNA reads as TGTGCCAGCAGGTCGGGACAGGGGCTGGGTAATCAGCCCCAGCATTTT. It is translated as CASRSGQGLGNQPQHF. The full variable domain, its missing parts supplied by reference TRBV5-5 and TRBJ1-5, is DAGVTQSPTHLIKTRGQQVTLRCSPISGHKSVSWYQQVLGQGPQFIFQYYEKEERGRGNFPDRFSARQFPNYSSELNVNALLLGDSALYLCASRSGQGLGNQPQHFGDGTRLSIL.

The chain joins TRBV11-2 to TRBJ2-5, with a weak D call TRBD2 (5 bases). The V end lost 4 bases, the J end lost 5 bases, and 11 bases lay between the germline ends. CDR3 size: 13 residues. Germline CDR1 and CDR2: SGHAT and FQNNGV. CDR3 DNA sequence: TGTGCCAGCAGCTCTAGCTTGAGGGAGACCCAGTACTTC. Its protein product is CASSSSLRETQYF. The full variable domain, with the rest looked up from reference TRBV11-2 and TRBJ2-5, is EAGVAQSPRYKIIEKRQSVAFWCNPISGHATLYWYQQILGQGPKLLIQFQNNGVVDDSQLPKDRFSAERLKGVDSTLKIQPAKLEDSAVYLCASSSSLRETQYFGPGTRLLVL.

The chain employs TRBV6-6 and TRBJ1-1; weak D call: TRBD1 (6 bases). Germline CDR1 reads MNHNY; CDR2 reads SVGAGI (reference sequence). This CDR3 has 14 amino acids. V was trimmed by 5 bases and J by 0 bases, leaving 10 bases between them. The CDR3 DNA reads TGTGCCAGCAGTAGCCAGGGGATGAACACTGAAGCTTTCTTT. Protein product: CASSSQGMNTEAFF.

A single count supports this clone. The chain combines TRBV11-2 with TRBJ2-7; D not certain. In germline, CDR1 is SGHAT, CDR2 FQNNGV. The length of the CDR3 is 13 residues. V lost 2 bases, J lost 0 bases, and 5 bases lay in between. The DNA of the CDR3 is TGTGCCAGCAGCTTATTCCGCTCCTACGAGCAGTACTTC. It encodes CASSLFRSYEQYF.

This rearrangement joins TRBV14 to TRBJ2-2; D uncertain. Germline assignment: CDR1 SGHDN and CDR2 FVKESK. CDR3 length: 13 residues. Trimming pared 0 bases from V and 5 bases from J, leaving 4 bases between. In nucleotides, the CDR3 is TGTGCCAGCAGCCAAGATCTTACCGGGGAGCTGTTTTTT. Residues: CASSQDLTGELFF.

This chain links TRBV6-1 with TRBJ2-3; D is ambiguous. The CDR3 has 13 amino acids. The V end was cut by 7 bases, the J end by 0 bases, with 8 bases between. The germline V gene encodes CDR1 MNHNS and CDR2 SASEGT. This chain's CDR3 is CASMIGSTDTQYF. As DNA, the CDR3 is TGTGCCAGCATGATAGGAAGCACAGATACGCAGTATTTT.

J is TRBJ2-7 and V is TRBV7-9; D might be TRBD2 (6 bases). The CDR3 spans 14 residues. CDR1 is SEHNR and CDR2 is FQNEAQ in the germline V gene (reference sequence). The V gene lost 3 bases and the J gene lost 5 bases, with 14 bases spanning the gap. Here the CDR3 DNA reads TGTGCCAGCAGCTTGTGGGGGGACGGCGACGAGCAGTACTTC. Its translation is CASSLWGDGDEQYF.

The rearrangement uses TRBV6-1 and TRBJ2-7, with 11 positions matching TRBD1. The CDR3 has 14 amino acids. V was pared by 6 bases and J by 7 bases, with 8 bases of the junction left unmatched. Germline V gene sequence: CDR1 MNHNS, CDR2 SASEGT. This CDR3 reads CASRLDRGLGEQYF. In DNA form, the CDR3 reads TGTGCCAGCAGGCTGGACAGGGGGCTGGGGGAGCAGTACTTC.

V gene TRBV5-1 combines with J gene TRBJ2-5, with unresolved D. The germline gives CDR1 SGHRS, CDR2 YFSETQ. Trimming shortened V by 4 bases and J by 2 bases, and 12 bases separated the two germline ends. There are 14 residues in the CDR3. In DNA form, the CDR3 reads TGCGCCAGCAGCCAGCAGGCTACACAAGAGACCCAGTACTTC. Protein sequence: CASSQQATQETQYF.

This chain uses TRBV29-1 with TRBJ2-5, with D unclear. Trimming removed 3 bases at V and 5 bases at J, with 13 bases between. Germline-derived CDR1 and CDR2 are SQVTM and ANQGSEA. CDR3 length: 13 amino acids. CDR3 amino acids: CSVDRHSKETQYF. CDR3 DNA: TGCAGCGTTGATCGACATTCTAAGGAGACCCAGTACTTC.

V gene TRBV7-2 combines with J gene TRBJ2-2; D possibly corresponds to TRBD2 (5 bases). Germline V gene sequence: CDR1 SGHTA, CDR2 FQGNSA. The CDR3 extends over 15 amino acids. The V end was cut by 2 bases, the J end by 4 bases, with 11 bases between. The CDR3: CASSLRGISTGELFF. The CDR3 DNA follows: TGTGCCAGCAGCTTACGGGGTATTAGCACCGGGGAGCTGTTTTTT.

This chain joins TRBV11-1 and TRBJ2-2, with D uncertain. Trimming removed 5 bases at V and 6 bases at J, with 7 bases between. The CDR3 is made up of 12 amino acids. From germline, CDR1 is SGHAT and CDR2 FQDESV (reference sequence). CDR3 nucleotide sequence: TGTGCCAGCAGCACCTCTGCCGGGGAGCTGTTTTTT. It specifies CASSTSAGELFF.

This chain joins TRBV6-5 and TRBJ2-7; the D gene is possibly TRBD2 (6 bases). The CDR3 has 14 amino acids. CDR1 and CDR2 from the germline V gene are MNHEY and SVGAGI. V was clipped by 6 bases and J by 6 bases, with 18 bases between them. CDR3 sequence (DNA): TGTGCCAGCAGCCCGCCGGGACTCCGCGGCGAGCAGTACTTC. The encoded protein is CASSPPGLRGEQYF.

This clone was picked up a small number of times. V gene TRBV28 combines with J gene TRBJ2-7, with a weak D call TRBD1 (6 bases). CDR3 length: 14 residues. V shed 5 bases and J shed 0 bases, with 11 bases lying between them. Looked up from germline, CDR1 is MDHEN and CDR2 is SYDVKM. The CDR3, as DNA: TGTGCCAGCAGTATTATCAGGGGCTCCTACGAGCAGTACTTC. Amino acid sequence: CASSIIRGSYEQYF. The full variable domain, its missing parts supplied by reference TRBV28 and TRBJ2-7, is DVKVTQSSRYLVKRTGEKVFLECVQDMDHENMFWYRQDPGLGLRLIYFSYDVKMKEKGDIPEGYSVSREKKERFSLILESASTNQTSMYLCASSIIRGSYEQYFGPGTRLTVT.

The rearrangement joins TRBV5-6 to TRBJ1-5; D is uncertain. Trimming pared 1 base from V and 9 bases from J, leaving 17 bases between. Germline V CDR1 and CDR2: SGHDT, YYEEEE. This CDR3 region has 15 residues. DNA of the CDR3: TGTGCCAGCAGCTTGTATGGTGTACCCCATGGGCCCCAGCATTTT. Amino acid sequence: CASSLYGVPHGPQHF. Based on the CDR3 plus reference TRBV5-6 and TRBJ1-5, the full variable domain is DAGVTQSPTHLIKTRGQQVTLRCSPKSGHDTVSWYQQALGQGPQFIFQYYEEEERQRGNFPDRFSGHQFPNYSSELNVNALLLGDSALYLCASSLYGVPHGPQHFGDGTRLSIL.

CDR3 DNA: TGTGCCAGTAGTTCCAGGACAGGGTCGCCCGACGAGCAGTACTTC. Protein: CASSSRTGSPDEQYF. The V and J genes are TRBV19 and TRBJ2-7, with TRBD1 identical over 8 bases. The J segment lost 5 bases and the V segment lost 5 bases, leaving 11 bases of the junction unmatched. CDR3 size: 15 residues. The germline CDR1 and CDR2 sequences are LNHDA and SQIVND (reference sequence).

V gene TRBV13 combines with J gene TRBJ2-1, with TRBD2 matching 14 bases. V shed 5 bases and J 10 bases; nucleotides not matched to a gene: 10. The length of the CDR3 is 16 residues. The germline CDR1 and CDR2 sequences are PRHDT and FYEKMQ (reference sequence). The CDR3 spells CASSRPGTSGRIEQFF. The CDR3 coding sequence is TGTGCCAGCAGCCGACCCGGGACTAGCGGGAGAATCGAGCAGTTCTTC.

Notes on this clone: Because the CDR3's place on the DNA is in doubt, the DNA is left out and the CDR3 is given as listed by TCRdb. CDR3 protein: CASSSSLSPSYEQYF. The V call is TRBV28, the J call TRBJ2-7. Germline-derived CDR1 and CDR2 are MDHEN and SYDVKM. Counting both end residues, the CDR3 totals 15 amino acids.

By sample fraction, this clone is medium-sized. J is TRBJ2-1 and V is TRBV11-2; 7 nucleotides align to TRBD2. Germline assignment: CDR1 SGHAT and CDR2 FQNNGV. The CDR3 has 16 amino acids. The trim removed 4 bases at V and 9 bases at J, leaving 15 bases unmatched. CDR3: CASSSQRTRSGSEQFF. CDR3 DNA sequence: TGTGCCAGCAGCTCCCAAAGGACTAGGTCGGGGAGTGAGCAGTTCTTC. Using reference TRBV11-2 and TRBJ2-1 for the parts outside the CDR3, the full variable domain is EAGVAQSPRYKIIEKRQSVAFWCNPISGHATLYWYQQILGQGPKLLIQFQNNGVVDDSQLPKDRFSAERLKGVDSTLKIQPAKLEDSAVYLCASSSQRTRSGSEQFFGPGTRLTVL.

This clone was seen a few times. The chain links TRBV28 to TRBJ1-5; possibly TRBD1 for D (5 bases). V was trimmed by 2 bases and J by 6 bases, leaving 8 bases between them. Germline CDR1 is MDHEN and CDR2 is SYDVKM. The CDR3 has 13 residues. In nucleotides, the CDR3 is TGTGCCAGCAGTTTACTAAGGGGTCAGCCCCAGCATTTT. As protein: CASSLLRGQPQHF.

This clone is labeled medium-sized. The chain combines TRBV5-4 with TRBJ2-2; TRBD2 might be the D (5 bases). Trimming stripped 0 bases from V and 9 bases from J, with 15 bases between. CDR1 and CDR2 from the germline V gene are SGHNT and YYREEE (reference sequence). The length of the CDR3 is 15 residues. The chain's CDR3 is CASSLGPGGLRELFF. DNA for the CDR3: TGTGCCAGCAGCTTGGGCCCCGGAGGTCTCCGGGAGCTGTTTTTT.

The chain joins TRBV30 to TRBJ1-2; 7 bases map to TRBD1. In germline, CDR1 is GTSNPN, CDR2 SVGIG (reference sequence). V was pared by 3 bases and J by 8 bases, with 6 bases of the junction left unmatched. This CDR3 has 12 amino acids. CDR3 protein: CAWSVGTVGYTF. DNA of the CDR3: TGTGCCTGGAGCGTCGGGACAGTAGGCTACACCTTC.